This T cell receptor (beta chain) comes out of a study of blood T cells in healthy people across ages. PCR was performed a second time for 7 to 11 cycles using a sample-barcoded 5' primer and a J-beta primer mix. Individual samples furnished no less than 3 million CDR3-containing paired-end reads apiece. A single record per CDR3 protein comes from TCRdb applying MiXCR to the 5' RACE reads. Among 1,500,000 or so distinct CDR3 sequences listed, almost 60% were seen once. There are 14 residues in the CDR3. J lost 4 bases, V lost 2 bases, and 7 bases had no gene match. Per the germline V gene, CDR1 is DFQATT and CDR2 is SNEGSKA (reference sequence).

Sequenced input: blood. This chain joins TRBV20-1 and TRBJ2-7, with TRBD2 identical over 8 bases. The TCR was taken from a man aged 18 to 35 in good health. In nucleotides, the CDR3 is TGCAGTGCTAGATCCCCGGGAGGGCCTTACGAGCAGTACTTC. The encoded protein is CSARSPGGPYEQYF.